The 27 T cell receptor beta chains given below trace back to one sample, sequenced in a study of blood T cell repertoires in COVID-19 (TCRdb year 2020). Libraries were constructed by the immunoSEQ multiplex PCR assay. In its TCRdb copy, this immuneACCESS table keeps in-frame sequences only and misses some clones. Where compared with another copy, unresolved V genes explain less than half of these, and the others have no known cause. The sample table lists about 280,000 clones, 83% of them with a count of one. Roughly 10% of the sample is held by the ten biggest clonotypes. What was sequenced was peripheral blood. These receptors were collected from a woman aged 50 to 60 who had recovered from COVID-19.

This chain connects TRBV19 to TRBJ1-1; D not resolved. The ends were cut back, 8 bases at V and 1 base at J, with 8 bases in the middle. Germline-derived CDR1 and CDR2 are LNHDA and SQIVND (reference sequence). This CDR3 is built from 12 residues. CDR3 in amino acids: CASWSGNTEAFF. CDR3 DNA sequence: TGTGCCAGTTGGTCGGGGAACACTGAAGCTTTCTTT.

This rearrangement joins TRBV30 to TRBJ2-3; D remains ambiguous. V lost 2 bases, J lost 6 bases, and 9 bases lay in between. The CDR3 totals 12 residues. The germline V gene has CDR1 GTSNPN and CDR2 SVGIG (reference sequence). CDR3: CAWSPTRDTQYF. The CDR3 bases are TGTGCCTGGAGTCCGACTCGTGATACGCAGTATTTT.

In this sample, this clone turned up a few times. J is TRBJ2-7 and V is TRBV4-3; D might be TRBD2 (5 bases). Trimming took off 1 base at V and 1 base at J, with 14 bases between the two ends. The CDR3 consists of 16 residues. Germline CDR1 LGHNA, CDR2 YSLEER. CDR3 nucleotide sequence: TGCGCCAGCAGCCAAGTATTAGCGACCAATTCCTACGAGCAGTACTTC. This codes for CASSQVLATNSYEQYF.

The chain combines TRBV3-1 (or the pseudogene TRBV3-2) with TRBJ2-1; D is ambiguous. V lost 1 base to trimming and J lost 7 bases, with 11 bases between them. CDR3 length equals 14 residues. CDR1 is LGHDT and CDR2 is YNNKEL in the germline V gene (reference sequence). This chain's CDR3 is CASSQGSYVNEQFF. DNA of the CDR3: TGTGCCAGCAGCCAAGGTTCCTACGTAAATGAGCAGTTCTTC.

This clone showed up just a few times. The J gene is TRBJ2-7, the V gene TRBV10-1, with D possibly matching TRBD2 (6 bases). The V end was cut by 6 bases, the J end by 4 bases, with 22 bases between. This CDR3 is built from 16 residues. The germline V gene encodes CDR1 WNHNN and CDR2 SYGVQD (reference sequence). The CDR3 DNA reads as TGCGCCAGCAGCGTGGGTCCCGGGACTGGAAGTTACGAGCAGTACTTC. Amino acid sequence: CASSVGPGTGSYEQYF.

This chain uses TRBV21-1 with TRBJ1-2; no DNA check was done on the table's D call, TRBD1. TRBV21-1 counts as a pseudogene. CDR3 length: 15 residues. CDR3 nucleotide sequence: TGTGCCAGCAGCCCCCAGGGACAGGGGGCCTATGGCTACACCTTC. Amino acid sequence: CASSPQGQGAYGYTF.

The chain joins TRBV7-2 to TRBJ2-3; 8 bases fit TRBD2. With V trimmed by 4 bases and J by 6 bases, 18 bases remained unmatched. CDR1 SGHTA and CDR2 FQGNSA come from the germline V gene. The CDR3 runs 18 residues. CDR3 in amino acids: CASSSPGRGAVSSDTQYF. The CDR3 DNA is TGTGCCAGCAGCTCCCCCGGGCGGGGGGCGGTATCGTCGGATACGCAGTATTTT.

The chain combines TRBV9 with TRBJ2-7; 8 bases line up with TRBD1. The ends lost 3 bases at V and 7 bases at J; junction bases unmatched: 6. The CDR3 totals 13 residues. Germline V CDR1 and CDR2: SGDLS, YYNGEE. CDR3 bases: TGTGCCAGCAGCGGGACAGGGATAGAAGAGCAGTACTTC. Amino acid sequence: CASSGTGIEEQYF.

The CDR3 bases are TGTGCCAGCAGCTCTGCGGGCTACACAGATACGCAGTATTTT. Protein sequence: CASSSAGYTDTQYF. The chain recombines TRBV27 with TRBJ2-3; the D gene is possibly TRBD2 (5 bases). Germline-derived CDR1 and CDR2 are MNHEY and SMNVEV (reference sequence). Trimming pared 6 bases from V and 2 bases from J, leaving 12 bases between. CDR3 length: 14 residues.

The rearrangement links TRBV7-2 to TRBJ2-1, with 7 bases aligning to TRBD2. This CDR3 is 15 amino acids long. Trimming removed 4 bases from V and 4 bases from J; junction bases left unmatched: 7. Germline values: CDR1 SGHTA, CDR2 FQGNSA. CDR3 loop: CASSSRDYGYNEQFF. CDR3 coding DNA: TGTGCCAGCAGCTCCCGGGACTACGGATACAATGAGCAGTTCTTC. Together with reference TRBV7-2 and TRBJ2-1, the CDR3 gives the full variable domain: GAGVSQSPSNKVTEKGKDVELRCDPISGHTALYWYRQSLGQGLEFLIYFQGNSAPDKSGLPSDRFSAERTGGSVSTLTIQRTQQEDSAVYLCASSSRDYGYNEQFFGPGTRLTVL.

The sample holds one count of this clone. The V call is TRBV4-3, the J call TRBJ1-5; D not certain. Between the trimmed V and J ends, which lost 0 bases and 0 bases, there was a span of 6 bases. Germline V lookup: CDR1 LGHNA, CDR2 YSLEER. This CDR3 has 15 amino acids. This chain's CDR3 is CASSQEAYSNQPQHF. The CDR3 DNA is TGCGCCAGCAGCCAAGAGGCATATAGCAATCAGCCCCAGCATTTT.

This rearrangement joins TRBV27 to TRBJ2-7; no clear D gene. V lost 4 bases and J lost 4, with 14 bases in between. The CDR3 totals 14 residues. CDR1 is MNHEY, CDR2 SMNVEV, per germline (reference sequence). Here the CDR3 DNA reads TGTGCCAGCAGTTCCTCGTCCCCTTTATACGAGCAGTACTTC. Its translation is CASSSSSPLYEQYF.

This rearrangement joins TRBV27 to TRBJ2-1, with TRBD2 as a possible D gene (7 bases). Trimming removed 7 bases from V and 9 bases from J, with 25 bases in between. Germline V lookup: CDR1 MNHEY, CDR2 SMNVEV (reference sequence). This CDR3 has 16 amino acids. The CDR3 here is CASTVKGGGGSIEQFF. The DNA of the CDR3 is TGTGCCAGCACCGTCAAAGGGGGTGGCGGGAGTATTGAGCAGTTCTTC.

The CDR3 spells CASSPGSATNEKLFF. DNA for the CDR3: TGCGCCAGCAGTCCAGGGTCAGCAACTAATGAAAAACTGTTTTTT. The chain employs TRBV5-1 and TRBJ1-4, with D perhaps matching TRBD1 (5 bases). V lost 5 bases and J lost 0, with 11 bases in between. Per germline, CDR1 SGHRS and CDR2 YFSETQ. CDR3 length: 15 amino acids.

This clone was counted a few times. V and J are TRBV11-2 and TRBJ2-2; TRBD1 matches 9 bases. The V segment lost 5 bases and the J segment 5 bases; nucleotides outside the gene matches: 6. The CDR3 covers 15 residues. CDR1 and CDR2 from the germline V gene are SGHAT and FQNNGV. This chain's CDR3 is CASSPRTGATGELFF. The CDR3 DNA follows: TGTGCCAGCAGCCCCCGGACAGGGGCGACCGGGGAGCTGTTTTTT.

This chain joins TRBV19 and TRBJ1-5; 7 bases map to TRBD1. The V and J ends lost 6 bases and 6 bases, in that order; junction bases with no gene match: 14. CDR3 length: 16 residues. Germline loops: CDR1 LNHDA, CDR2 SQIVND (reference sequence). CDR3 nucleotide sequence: TGTGCCAGTAGCCAGGGCCTAGAAGGGGGCTTTCAGCCCCAGCATTTT. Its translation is CASSQGLEGGFQPQHF.

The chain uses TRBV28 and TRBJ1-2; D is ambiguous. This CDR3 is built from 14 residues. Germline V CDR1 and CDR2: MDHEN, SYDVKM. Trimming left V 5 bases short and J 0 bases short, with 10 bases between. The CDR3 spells CASSILGTNYGYTF. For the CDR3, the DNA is TGTGCCAGCAGTATCCTCGGGACTAACTATGGCTACACCTTC.

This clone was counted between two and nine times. In nucleotides, the CDR3 is TGCGCCACCAAGCAGGGGACGAACACTGAAGCTTTCTTT. Translating gives CATKQGTNTEAFF. This chain joins TRBV10-2 and TRBJ1-1; D possibly corresponds to TRBD1 (6 bases). Trimming stripped 10 bases from V and 1 base from J, with 13 bases between. This CDR3 is 13 amino acids long. The germline gives CDR1 WSHSY, CDR2 SAAADI.

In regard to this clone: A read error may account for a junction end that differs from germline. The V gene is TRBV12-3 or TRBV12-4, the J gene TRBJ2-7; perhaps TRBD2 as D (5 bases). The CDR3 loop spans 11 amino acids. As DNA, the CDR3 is TGTGCCAGCAGTTTAGCTTCGGACTGCATTTTC. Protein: CASSLASDCIF.

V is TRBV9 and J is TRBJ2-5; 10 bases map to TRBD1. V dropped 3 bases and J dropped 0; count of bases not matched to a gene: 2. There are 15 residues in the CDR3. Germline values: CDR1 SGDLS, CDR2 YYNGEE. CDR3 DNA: TGTGCCAGCAGCGCGGACAGGGGGAACCAAGAGACCCAGTACTTC. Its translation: CASSADRGNQETQYF.

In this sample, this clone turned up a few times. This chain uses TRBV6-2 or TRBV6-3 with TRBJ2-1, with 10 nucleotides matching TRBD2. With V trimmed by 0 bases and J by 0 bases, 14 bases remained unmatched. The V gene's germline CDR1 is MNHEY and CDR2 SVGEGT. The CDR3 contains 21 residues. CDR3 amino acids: CASSYSKASGSDRSSYNEQFF. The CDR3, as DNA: TGTGCCAGCAGTTACTCGAAGGCTAGCGGGAGTGATCGGAGCTCCTACAATGAGCAGTTCTTC.

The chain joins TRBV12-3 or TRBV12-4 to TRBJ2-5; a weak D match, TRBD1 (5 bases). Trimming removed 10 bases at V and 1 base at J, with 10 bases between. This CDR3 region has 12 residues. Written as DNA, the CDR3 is TGTGCCACCAGCCAGGGCCAAGAGACCCAGTACTTC. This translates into CATSQGQETQYF.

The CDR3 is CASSVDWGRGQETQYF. CDR3 nucleotides: TGTGCCAGCAGCGTGGACTGGGGCAGGGGGCAAGAGACCCAGTACTTC. The chain couples TRBV9 to TRBJ2-5, with 7 bases aligning to TRBD1. This CDR3 has 16 amino acids. In germline, CDR1 is SGDLS, CDR2 YYNGEE. The V and J ends lost 2 bases and 2 bases, in that order; junction bases with no gene match: 9.

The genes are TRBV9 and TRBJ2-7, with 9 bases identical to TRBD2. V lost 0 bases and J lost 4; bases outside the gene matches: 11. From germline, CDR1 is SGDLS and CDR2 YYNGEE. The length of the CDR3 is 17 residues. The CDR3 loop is CASSVGGTSPKLYEQYF. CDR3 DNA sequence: TGTGCCAGCAGCGTAGGAGGGACTAGCCCGAAACTTTACGAGCAGTACTTC.

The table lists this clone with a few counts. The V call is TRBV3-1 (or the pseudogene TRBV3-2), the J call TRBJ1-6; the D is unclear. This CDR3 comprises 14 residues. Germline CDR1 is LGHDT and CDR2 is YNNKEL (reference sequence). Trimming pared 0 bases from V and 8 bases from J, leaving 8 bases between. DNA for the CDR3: TGTGCCAGCAGCCAAGATAGGACTTATTCACCCCTCCACTTT. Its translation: CASSQDRTYSPLHF.

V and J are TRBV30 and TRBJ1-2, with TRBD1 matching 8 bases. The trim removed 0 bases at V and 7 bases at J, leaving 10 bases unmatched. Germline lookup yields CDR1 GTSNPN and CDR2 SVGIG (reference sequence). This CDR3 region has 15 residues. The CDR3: CAWSVRQGAIGGYTF. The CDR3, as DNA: TGTGCCTGGAGTGTAAGGCAGGGGGCGATCGGTGGCTACACCTTC.

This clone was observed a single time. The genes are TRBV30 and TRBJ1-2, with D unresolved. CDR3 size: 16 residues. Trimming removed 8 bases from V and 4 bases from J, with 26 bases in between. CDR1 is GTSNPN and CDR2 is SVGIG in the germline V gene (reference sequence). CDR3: CAVSGLGYDEGYGYTF. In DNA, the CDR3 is TGTGCCGTCTCGGGCCTCGGATATGATGAGGGCTATGGCTACACCTTC.